The following is a T cell receptor beta chain sequence with its context. The CDR3 runs 16 residues. V lost 3 bases, J lost 1 base, and 3 bases stayed unmatched. Germline CDR1 ENHRY, CDR2 SYGVKD. Original analysis: Amplification from reference gene primers served as the basis for estimated nucleated cell counts. Some clones are missing from TCRdb's copy, which holds only in-frame ones; the method was immunoSEQ multiplex PCR. V and J calls and clone size are as listed in that table; D and trimming were resolved from the DNA. The sample records some 180,000 clones, approximately 79% being singletons. The sample originates from a study of blood T cell repertoires in COVID-19. Study context: Acute-phase and convalescent COVID-19 samples originated in the United States, Italy and Spain. The analysed material was cDNA or gDNA that came from T cells, B-cell-depleted T cells, or PBMCs.

Membership in each cohort depended on participant-reported clinical history. This chain links TRBV10-3 with TRBJ2-6; 7 bases are shared with TRBD2. The sequence was collected from a woman aged 55-75 years with acute COVID-19. Sequenced input: PBMCs or T cells enriched from blood (not recorded which). CDR3 nucleotide sequence: TGTGCCATCAGTGACCGGACTAGTTCTGGGGCCAACGTCCTGACTTTC. Amino acids: CAISDRTSSGANVLTF.